This T cell receptor beta chain stems from a study of technical replicates of blood from a few donors. Trimming took 3 bases from V and 5 from J; bases not matched to a gene: 15. The CDR3 length is 17 residues. The germline V gene has CDR1 KGHSH and CDR2 LQKENI. The table came from immunoSEQ multiplex PCR; TCRdb's copy has only in-frame clones and leaves some out. Here the sample spans some 14,000 clones, 85% being singletons. The source material was PBMCs. The chain has TRBV18 and TRBJ2-5, with 7 bases matching TRBD2. This clonotype was obtained from a human donor in good health. CDR3 amino acids: CASSPLPASGAGETQYF. CDR3 nucleotides: TGTGCCAGCTCACCCCTACCGGCTAGCGGAGCCGGGGAGACCCAGTACTTC. Filled out from reference TRBV18 and TRBJ2-5, the complete variable domain reads NAGVMQNPRHLVRRRGQEARLRCSPMKGHSHVYWYRQLPEEGLKFMVYLQKENIIDESGMPKERFSAEFPKEGPSILRIQQVVRGDSAAYFCASSPLPASGAGETQYFGPGTRLLVL.